These 24 T cell receptor beta chains share one sample of origin, sequenced in a study of T cell repertoires in cytomegalovirus infection. MiXCR, applied by TCRdb to the reads, yields one record per CDR3 protein. The table lists approximately 150,000 distinct CDR3 sequences, 5.5% to 8% of them singletons. The sequencing input was PBMCs. The receptor source for this set is a human donor in good health (CMV status not recorded). Some clones in this sample may be carry-over from other donors' samples.

This clonotype was counted at least ten times. This sequence joins TRBV5-1 and TRBJ2-3, with D perhaps TRBD2 (5 bases). Per the germline V gene, CDR1 is SGHRS and CDR2 is YFSETQ. Between the trimmed V and J ends, which lost 3 bases and 0 bases, there was a span of 11 bases. The CDR3 extends over 15 amino acids. Here the CDR3 reads CASSYRGGSTDTQYF. The CDR3 DNA reads TGCGCCAGCAGCTATCGGGGTGGTAGCACAGATACGCAGTATTTT.

This clonotype showed up many times. The chain employs TRBV7-4 and TRBJ2-1, with a tentative D call TRBD2 (6 bases). V lost 6 bases to trimming and J lost 6 bases, with 18 bases between them. The CDR3 contains 15 residues. The germline V gene has CDR1 SGHVT and CDR2 SQSDAQ. CDR3 sequence reads: CASSSQMGGFNEQFF. The CDR3 region has the DNA TGTGCCAGCAGTTCCCAAATGGGGGGTTTCAATGAGCAGTTCTTC.

This clonotype has ten or more counts. The chain links TRBV7-8 to TRBJ2-5, with D perhaps TRBD2 (6 bases). Deletions cut 0 bases from V and 9 bases from J, with 11 bases between. This CDR3 comprises 13 residues. Germline CDR1 is SGHVS and CDR2 is FQNEAQ. This CDR3 is CASSLALGGSQYF. DNA of the CDR3: TGTGCCAGCAGCTTAGCGTTAGGAGGGTCCCAGTACTTC.

The chain links TRBV20-1 to TRBJ1-1, with no clear D. The CDR3 is made up of 11 amino acids. Trimming took 5 bases from V and 3 from J, leaving 7 bases between them. Germline V gives CDR1 DFQATT, CDR2 SNEGSKA (reference sequence). CDR3 sequence (DNA): TGCAGTGCTTCGGGGTACACTGAAGCTTTCTTT. It codes for CSASGYTEAFF.

A few counts support this clonotype. J is TRBJ2-2 and V is TRBV7-8; TRBD1 matches at 7 bases. The CDR3 covers 14 residues. V trimming: 5 bases; J trimming: 9 bases; junction bases outside the gene matches: 9. Germline V gives CDR1 SGHVS, CDR2 FQNEAQ. The CDR3 reads CASSLQGNSWELFF. The CDR3 DNA reads TGTGCCAGCAGCCTACAGGGGAATAGCTGGGAGCTGTTTTTT. The variable domain in full, with the rest retrieved from reference TRBV7-8 and TRBJ2-2, is GAGVSQSPRYKVAKRGQDVALRCDPISGHVSLFWYQQALGQGPEFLTYFQNEAQLDKSGLPSDRFFAERPEGSVSTLKIQRTQQEDSAVYLCASSLQGNSWELFFGEGSRLTVL.

There are many counts of this clonotype. The V and J genes are TRBV19 and TRBJ2-7, with D possibly TRBD2 on 6 matching bases. Germline V gives CDR1 LNHDA, CDR2 SQIVND (reference sequence). Trimming pared 6 bases from V and 5 bases from J, leaving 14 bases between. This CDR3 has 13 residues. The CDR3 DNA reads TGTGCCAGTAGCCCGACTAGTTTCCACGAGCAGTACTTC. Its translation is CASSPTSFHEQYF.

This clonotype was seen repeatedly, ten times or more. The J gene is TRBJ2-3, the V gene TRBV15; the D call may be TRBD1 or TRBD2 (5 bases each). This CDR3 is 16 amino acids long. Germline-derived CDR1 and CDR2 are LNHNV and YYDKDF (reference sequence). Trimming pared 0 bases from V and 2 bases from J, leaving 12 bases between. The chain's CDR3 is CATSRELGTVTDTQYF. CDR3 bases: TGTGCCACCAGCAGAGAGTTGGGGACCGTCACAGATACGCAGTATTTT.

The chain links TRBV7-2 to TRBJ1-1; unclear D gene. The V and J ends lost 1 base and 3 bases respectively, with 15 bases between them. The CDR3 is 16 amino acids. Germline V gives CDR1 SGHTA, CDR2 FQGNSA. CDR3 protein: CASSLDGPDEYTEAFF. The CDR3 nucleotides are TGTGCCAGCAGCTTAGATGGGCCGGATGAGTACACTGAAGCTTTCTTT.

This clonotype has a count of ten or more. This chain joins TRBV7-2 and TRBJ2-1; D may be TRBD2 (6 bases). The ends were cut back, 0 bases at V and 3 bases at J, with 21 bases in the middle. Germline V gene sequence: CDR1 SGHTA, CDR2 FQGNSA. The CDR3 is made up of 19 amino acids. The CDR3 reads CASSLALIAEHDNYNEQFF. DNA for the CDR3: TGTGCCAGCAGCTTAGCGTTAATAGCGGAACACGACAACTACAATGAGCAGTTCTTC.

There are many counts of this clonotype. This chain connects TRBV7-2 to TRBJ1-2; D unresolved. Germline V CDR1 and CDR2: SGHTA, FQGNSA. CDR3 length: 13 amino acids. The V and J ends lost 6 bases and 8 bases respectively, with 16 bases between them. Here the CDR3 DNA reads TGTGCCAGCAGTTTAACTCGGGAGGAGGGCTACACCTTC. Its protein is CASSLTREEGYTF.

This clonotype was observed at least ten times. This CDR3 is CSAGRTGASTEAFF. The CDR3 nucleotides are TGCAGTGCCGGACGGACAGGGGCGAGCACTGAAGCTTTCTTT. The chain has TRBV20-1 and TRBJ1-1; 9 positions agree with TRBD1. CDR1 and CDR2 (germline): DFQATT, SNEGSKA (reference sequence). J lost 4 bases, V lost 6 bases, and 9 bases had no gene match. The CDR3 loop spans 14 amino acids.

This clonotype was seen at least ten times. The rearrangement joins TRBV6-6 to TRBJ2-1; 14 nucleotides match TRBD2. Looked up from germline, CDR1 is MNHNY and CDR2 is SVGAGI (reference sequence). This CDR3 is built from 15 residues. Trimming at V came to 6 bases and at J to 8 bases, leaving 6 bases not matched to a gene. The chain's CDR3 is CASRSSGLAGDEQFF. CDR3 coding DNA: TGTGCCAGCAGGTCCTCGGGACTAGCGGGGGATGAGCAGTTCTTC.

This clonotype was observed many times. The rearrangement uses TRBV6-2 or TRBV6-3 and TRBJ1-5; 7 bases fit TRBD1. This CDR3 spans 13 amino acids. V lost 4 bases, J lost 9 bases, and 6 bases stayed unmatched. Germline CDR1 and CDR2: MNHEY and SVGEGT. CDR3: CASSSTGNRPQHF. As DNA, the CDR3 is TGTGCCAGCAGTTCGACAGGGAACCGGCCCCAGCATTTT.

This clonotype was observed a few times. V and J are TRBV5-1 and TRBJ2-3; TRBD1 matches 8 bases. Germline V gene lookup returns CDR1 SGHRS and CDR2 YFSETQ. The CDR3 extends over 12 amino acids. The J segment lost 9 bases and the V segment lost 4 bases, leaving 4 bases of the junction unmatched. The CDR3 sequence: CASSAGGATQYF. The CDR3, as DNA: TGCGCCAGCAGCGCAGGGGGCGCGACGCAGTATTTT.

This clonotype showed up many times. V and J are TRBV19 and TRBJ2-1; D is undetermined. V lost 3 bases to trimming and J lost 6 bases, with 6 bases between them. Germline assignment: CDR1 LNHDA and CDR2 SQIVND (reference sequence). The CDR3 is 12 amino acids. The CDR3 protein is CASSIQGNEQFF. The CDR3 DNA reads TGTGCCAGTAGTATCCAAGGCAATGAGCAGTTCTTC.

Worth noting for this clonotype: This could be a read error, since a much larger clone is one nucleotide away. The chain's CDR3 is CASSEQGTGTQYF. The CDR3 region has the DNA TGTGCCAGCAGTGAACAGGGGACGGGGACCCAGTACTTC. This sequence joins TRBV2 and TRBJ2-5; tentative D call: TRBD1 (6 bases). This CDR3 spans 13 amino acids. Per the germline V gene, CDR1 is SNHLY and CDR2 is FYNNEI. The V gene lost 2 bases and the J gene lost 7 bases, with 11 bases spanning the gap.

This clonotype occurred a few times. The chain couples TRBV6-4 to TRBJ2-1; D remains unclear. The CDR3 loop spans 12 amino acids. Germline loops: CDR1 MRHNA, CDR2 SNTAGT. V was shortened by 8 bases and J by 5 bases, with 10 bases between the two germline ends. In nucleotides, the CDR3 is TGTGCCAGCTTTCGCAGAGACAATGAGCAGTTCTTC. Its translation: CASFRRDNEQFF.

In this sample, this clonotype turned up a few times. The V and J genes are TRBV20-1 and TRBJ2-1; 8 nucleotides align to TRBD2. The germline gives CDR1 DFQATT, CDR2 SNEGSKA (reference sequence). V was pared by 0 bases and J by 2 bases, with 6 bases of the junction left unmatched. CDR3 length equals 16 residues. The CDR3 DNA follows: TGCAGTGCTAGAGACCTCAGCGGGGGACCCTACAATGAGCAGTTCTTC. Translating gives CSARDLSGGPYNEQFF.

At least ten counts were recorded for this clonotype. The rearrangement links TRBV6-5 to TRBJ1-4; perhaps TRBD1 as D (5 bases). Germline CDR1 and CDR2: MNHEY and SVGAGI. The CDR3 length is 16 residues. The germline V and J ends were trimmed by 0 bases and 8 bases, with 16 bases remaining between them. CDR3 amino acids: CASSYSMTRAREKLFF. The DNA of the CDR3 is TGTGCCAGCAGTTACTCGATGACCAGGGCGAGGGAAAAACTGTTTTTT.

This clonotype has a handful of counts. The CDR3 DNA sequence: TGTGCCAGCAGTCCGGGGGGGACAGTTTACGAGCAGTACTTC. It translates to CASSPGGTVYEQYF. The chain carries TRBV28 and TRBJ2-7, with D maybe TRBD2 (8 bases). The germline V and J ends were trimmed by 5 bases and 4 bases, with 15 bases remaining between them. CDR3 length: 14 residues. CDR1 is MDHEN, CDR2 SYDVKM, per germline.

This clonotype was seen repeatedly, ten times or more. This chain joins TRBV20-1 and TRBJ1-4; 7 bases fit TRBD1. The CDR3 runs 16 residues. Unmatched junction bases numbered 14, after V lost 6 bases and J lost 4 bases. CDR1 is DFQATT and CDR2 is SNEGSKA in the germline V gene (reference sequence). The CDR3 spells CSAIISTGTVNEKLFF. CDR3 nucleotide sequence: TGCAGTGCCATAATCAGCACCGGGACAGTTAATGAAAAACTGTTTTTT.

This clonotype showed up many times. The chain recombines TRBV7-2 with TRBJ2-4; maybe TRBD2 (6 bases). The V gene lost 0 bases and the J gene lost 4 bases, with 16 bases spanning the gap. Germline-derived CDR1 and CDR2 are SGHTA and FQGNSA. The CDR3 has 17 residues. The CDR3 DNA follows: TGTGCCAGCAGCTTAGCTCAGCCGGGACTCCAAAAAAACATTCAGTACTTC. Translated, it gives CASSLAQPGLQKNIQYF.

The sample holds many counts of this clonotype. The rearrangement uses TRBV7-2 and TRBJ1-5; TRBD1 might be the D (5 bases). The CDR3 consists of 15 residues. V shed 3 bases and J shed 0 bases, with 9 bases lying between them. Germline values: CDR1 SGHTA, CDR2 FQGNSA. The CDR3 protein is CASSFAGTSNQPQHF. The CDR3 nucleotides read TGTGCCAGCAGCTTCGCTGGGACTAGCAATCAGCCCCAGCATTTT.

The CDR3 sequence is CASSQAPGQGWTEAFF. CDR3 bases: TGCGCCAGCAGCCAAGCACCGGGACAGGGATGGACTGAAGCTTTCTTT. This sequence joins TRBV4-3 and TRBJ1-1, with TRBD1 matching over 9 bases. This CDR3 has 16 amino acids. V shed 1 base, J shed 5 bases, and the junction held 8 bases outside the gene matches. Germline loops: CDR1 LGHNA, CDR2 YSLEER.